These 3 T cell receptor beta chains were all obtained from the same sample, sequenced in a study of control samples from healthy donors and cancer patients. Sequenced by immunoSEQ multiplex PCR; TCRdb stores in-frame clones only, minus some. The repertoire includes about 160,000 clones, about 90% of them detected once, and about 0.73% sits in the top ten. Input material: blood. Every receptor here comes from a woman in her twenties or thirties in good health.

CDR3 protein: CASSHSAANEQFF. The CDR3 DNA sequence: TGCGCCAGCAGCCACTCAGCGGCCAATGAGCAGTTCTTC. The V and J genes are TRBV4-3 and TRBJ2-1; weak D call: TRBD2 (5 bases). Germline V gives CDR1 LGHNA, CDR2 YSLEER. Trimming took 3 bases from V and 6 from J, leaving 9 bases between them. The CDR3 has 13 residues.

The chain joins TRBV29-1 to TRBJ2-2; 8 nucleotides match TRBD2. Germline-derived CDR1 and CDR2 are SQVTM and ANQGSEA. With 7 bases clipped from V and 0 bases from J, the junction kept 10 bases outside the gene matches. The CDR3 consists of 16 residues. The CDR3, as DNA: TGCAGCGCCCGGGGGGGCACTAGTGCGAACACCGGGGAGCTGTTTTTT. It encodes CSARGGTSANTGELFF.

The chain employs TRBV23-1 and TRBJ2-7; no clear D. TRBV23-1 is designated an ORF whose function remains uncertain. V was cut by 3 bases and J by 2 bases, with 8 bases left in between. This CDR3 is built from 13 residues. The CDR3 loop reads CASSHTGAYEQYF. The DNA of the CDR3 is TGCGCCAGCAGTCACACGGGTGCCTACGAGCAGTACTTC.